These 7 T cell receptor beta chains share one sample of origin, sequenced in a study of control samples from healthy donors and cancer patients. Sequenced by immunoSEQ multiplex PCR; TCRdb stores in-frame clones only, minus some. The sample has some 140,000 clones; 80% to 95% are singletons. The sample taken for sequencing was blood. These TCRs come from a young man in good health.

Here the CDR3 reads CASSVLSGGLYGYTF. The CDR3 nucleotides are TGTGCCAGCAGCGTATTATCCGGGGGTCTCTATGGCTACACCTTC. The chain has TRBV9 and TRBJ1-2; weak D call: TRBD1 (5 bases). V was clipped by 1 base and J by 4 bases, with 14 bases between them. The CDR3 totals 15 residues. Germline CDR1 and CDR2: SGDLS and YYNGEE.

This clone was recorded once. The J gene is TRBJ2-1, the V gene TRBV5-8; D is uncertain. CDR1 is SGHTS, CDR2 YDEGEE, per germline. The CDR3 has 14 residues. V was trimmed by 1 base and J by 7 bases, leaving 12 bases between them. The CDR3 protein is CASSLLFGVNEQFF. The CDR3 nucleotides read TGTGCCAGCAGCTTGCTCTTCGGTGTGAATGAGCAGTTCTTC.

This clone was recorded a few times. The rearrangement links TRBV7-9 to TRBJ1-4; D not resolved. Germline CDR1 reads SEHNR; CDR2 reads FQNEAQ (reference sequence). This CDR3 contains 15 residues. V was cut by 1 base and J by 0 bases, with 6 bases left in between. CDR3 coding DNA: TGTGCCAGCAGCTTAGACCTGGCAACTAATGAAAAACTGTTTTTT. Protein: CASSLDLATNEKLFF.

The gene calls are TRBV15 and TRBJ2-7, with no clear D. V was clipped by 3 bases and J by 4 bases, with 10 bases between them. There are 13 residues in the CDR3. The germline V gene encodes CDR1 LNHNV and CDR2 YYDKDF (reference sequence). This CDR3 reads CATSRGSFYEQYF. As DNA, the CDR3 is TGTGCCACCAGCAGGGGCAGCTTTTACGAGCAGTACTTC.

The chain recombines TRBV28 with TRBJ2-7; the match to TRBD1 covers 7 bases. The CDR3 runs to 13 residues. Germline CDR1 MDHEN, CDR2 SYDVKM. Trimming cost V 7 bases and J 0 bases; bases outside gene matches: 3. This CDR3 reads CASNRGNSYEQYF. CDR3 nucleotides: TGTGCCAGCAACAGGGGAAACTCCTACGAGCAGTACTTC. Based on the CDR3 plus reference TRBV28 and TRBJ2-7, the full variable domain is DVKVTQSSRYLVKRTGEKVFLECVQDMDHENMFWYRQDPGLGLRLIYFSYDVKMKEKGDIPEGYSVSREKKERFSLILESASTNQTSMYLCASNRGNSYEQYFGPGTRLTVT.

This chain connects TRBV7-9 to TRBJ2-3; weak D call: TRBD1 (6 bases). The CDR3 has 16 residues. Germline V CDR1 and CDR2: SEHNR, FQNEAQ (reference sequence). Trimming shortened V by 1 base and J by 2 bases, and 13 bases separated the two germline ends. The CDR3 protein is CASSLGLGAPTDTQYF. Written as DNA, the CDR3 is TGTGCCAGCAGCTTAGGTTTGGGGGCGCCCACAGATACGCAGTATTTT.

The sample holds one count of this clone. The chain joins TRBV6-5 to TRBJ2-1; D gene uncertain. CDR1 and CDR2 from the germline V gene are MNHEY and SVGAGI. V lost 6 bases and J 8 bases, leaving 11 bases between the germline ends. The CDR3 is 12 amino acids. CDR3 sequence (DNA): TGTGCCAGCAGAAATTATGGGGATGAGCAGTTCTTC. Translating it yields CASRNYGDEQFF.